What follows is one T cell receptor (beta chain) and its context. The data derive from a study of blood T cell repertoires in COVID-19. Looking at the study overall: The study drew acute and convalescent COVID-19 samples from the United States, Italy and Spain. From T cells, B-cell-depleted T cells, or PBMCs came the material, which was cDNA or gDNA.

Donors were grouped by their self-reported clinical history. In germline, CDR1 is KGHSH, CDR2 LQKENI. The CDR3 covers 12 residues. V lost 5 bases, J lost 3 bases, and 8 bases lay in between. In the original processing: From reference gene primer amplification, estimates of nucleated cell counts were derived. Assay used: immunoSEQ multiplex PCR; TCRdb lists only in-frame clones, some missing. V and J calls plus clone size are reproduced from that table; the DNA served to infer D and trimming. The repertoire holds around 200,000 clones, with around 88% as singletons. The chain employs TRBV18 and TRBJ2-7, with D perhaps TRBD1 (6 bases). This clonotype was obtained from a middle-aged man with acute COVID-19. The sequenced sample consisted of PBMCs or T cells enriched from blood (not recorded which). CDR3 nucleotide sequence: TGTGCCAGCTCAGGGGGCGGCTACGAGCAGTACTTC. Its protein is CASSGGGYEQYF. The variable domain in full, completed from reference TRBV18 and TRBJ2-7, reads NAGVMQNPRHLVRRRGQEARLRCSPMKGHSHVYWYRQLPEEGLKFMVYLQKENIIDESGMPKERFSAEFPKEGPSILRIQQVVRGDSAAYFCASSGGGYEQYFGPGTRLTVT.